The clone carrying this TCR beta chain has just a few counts. Its specificity is unknown. This sample is drawn from a study of T cells after yellow fever vaccination. Overall study findings and caveats: Post-booster reappearance was seen for most primary-vaccination clones (96% CD4, around 90% CD8). Among all clonotypes, a small share was observed in both CD4 and CD8 compartments.

From germline, CDR1 is ENHRY and CDR2 SYGVKD. Trimming pared 8 bases from V and 7 bases from J, leaving 7 bases between. The CDR3 runs 10 residues. From the 5' RACE reads, TCRdb called clonotypes with MiXCR, one entry per CDR3 protein. The sample has a few hundred thousand distinct CDR3 sequences, approximately 3.9% seen once. This clonotype was obtained from a man aged 18 to 29 who received the YFV17D yellow fever vaccine. The chain is built from TRBV10-3 and TRBJ2-3; the D is unclear. The material sequenced was PBMCs, taken 5 days after the yellow fever booster vaccination. The CDR3 is CAIGQNTQYF. For the CDR3, the DNA is TGTGCCATCGGGCAGAATACGCAGTATTTT.